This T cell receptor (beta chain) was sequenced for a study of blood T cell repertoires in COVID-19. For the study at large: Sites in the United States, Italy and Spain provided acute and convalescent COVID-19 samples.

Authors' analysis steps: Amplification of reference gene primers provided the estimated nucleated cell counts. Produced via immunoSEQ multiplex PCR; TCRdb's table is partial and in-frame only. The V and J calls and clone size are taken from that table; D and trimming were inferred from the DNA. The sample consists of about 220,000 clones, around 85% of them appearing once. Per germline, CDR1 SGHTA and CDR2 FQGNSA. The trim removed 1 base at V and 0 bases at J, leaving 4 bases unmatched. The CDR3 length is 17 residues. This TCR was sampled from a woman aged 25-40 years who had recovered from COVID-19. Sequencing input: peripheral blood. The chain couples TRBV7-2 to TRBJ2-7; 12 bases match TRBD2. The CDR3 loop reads CASSLGTSGGSSYEQYF. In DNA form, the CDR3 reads TGTGCCAGCAGCTTAGGTACTAGCGGGGGGAGCTCCTACGAGCAGTACTTC.